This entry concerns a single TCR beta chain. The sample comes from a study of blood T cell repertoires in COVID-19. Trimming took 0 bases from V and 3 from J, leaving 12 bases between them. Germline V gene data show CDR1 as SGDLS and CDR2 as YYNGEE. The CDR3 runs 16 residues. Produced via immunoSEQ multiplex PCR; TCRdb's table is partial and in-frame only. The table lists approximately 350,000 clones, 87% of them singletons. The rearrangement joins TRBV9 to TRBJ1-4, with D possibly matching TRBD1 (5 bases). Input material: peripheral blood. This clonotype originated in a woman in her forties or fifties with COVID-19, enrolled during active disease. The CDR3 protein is CASSVASGGPNEKLFF. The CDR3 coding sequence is TGTGCCAGCAGCGTAGCTTCGGGGGGACCTAATGAAAAACTGTTTTTT.